One TCR beta chain is described in this entry. V dropped 6 bases and J dropped 2 bases, with 10 bases sitting between them. Germline lookup yields CDR1 SNHLY and CDR2 FYNNEI. CDR3 length: 13 residues. Measured with immunoSEQ multiplex PCR; TCRdb has only the in-frame clones, and not every one. Of around 310,000 clones in the sample, about 80% are singletons; the top ten hold more than 6%. This sample is part of a study of cytotoxic CD8 clonotypes in ibrutinib-treated CLL. The clonotype comes from a human donor with chronic lymphocytic leukemia. The specimen was PBMCs, collected before ibrutinib treatment. J is TRBJ1-2 and V is TRBV2, with TRBD1 as a possible D gene (5 bases). The CDR3 nucleotides are TGTGCCAGCAGATTACAGGAGAACTATGGCTACACCTTC. Its protein product is CASRLQENYGYTF.